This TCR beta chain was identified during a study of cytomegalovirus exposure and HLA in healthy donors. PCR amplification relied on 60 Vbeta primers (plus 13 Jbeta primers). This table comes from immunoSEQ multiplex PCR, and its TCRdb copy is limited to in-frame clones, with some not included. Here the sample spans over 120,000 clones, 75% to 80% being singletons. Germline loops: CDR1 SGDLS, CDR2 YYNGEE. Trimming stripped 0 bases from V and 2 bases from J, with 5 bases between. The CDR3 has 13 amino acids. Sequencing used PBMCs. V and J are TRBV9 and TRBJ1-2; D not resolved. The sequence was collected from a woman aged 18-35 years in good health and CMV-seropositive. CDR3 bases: TGTGCCAGCAGCGTAGCCGGGAACTATGGCTACACCTTC. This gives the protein CASSVAGNYGYTF.